These 21 T cell receptor beta chains share one sample of origin, sequenced in a study of PD-1 blockade in classical Hodgkin lymphoma. Clones were sequenced by immunoSEQ multiplex PCR, and TCRdb holds only the in-frame ones, with some missing. This table has 14,000 to 15,000 clones, roughly 66% appearing once. Following autologous stem cell transplantation, relapse occurred in every patient, and exposure to brentuximab vedotin varied. The starting material was peripheral blood mononuclear cells (PBMCs), obtained at baseline. These receptor sequences come from a human donor with classical Hodgkin lymphoma.

The genes are TRBV27 and TRBJ2-6; the match to TRBD1 covers 8 bases. V gave up 6 bases and J gave up 12 bases; unmatched junction bases: 10. Germline loops: CDR1 MNHEY, CDR2 SMNVEV (reference sequence). This CDR3 spans 14 amino acids. Here the CDR3 DNA reads TGTGCCAGCAGCATAGGAGGACAGGGAGTCGTCCTGACTTTC. Amino acids: CASSIGGQGVVLTF.

The chain recombines TRBV10-3 with TRBJ2-6, with 7 bases lining up with TRBD2. From germline, CDR1 is ENHRY and CDR2 SYGVKD. The CDR3 runs 17 residues. V was clipped by 3 bases and J by 0 bases; unmatched bases: 5. CDR3 bases: TGTGCCATCAGTGATCCGAGGGAGGGCTCTGGGGCCAACGTCCTGACTTTC. Its protein product is CAISDPREGSGANVLTF.

The chain links TRBV5-1 to TRBJ2-3; 8 bases are shared with TRBD1. J was trimmed by 4 bases and V by 1 base; bases with no gene match: 5. Germline V gene lookup returns CDR1 SGHRS and CDR2 YFSETQ. This CDR3 contains 15 residues. In DNA form, the CDR3 reads TGCGCCAGCAGCTTGCAGGGGGCGGGATCAGATACGCAGTATTTT. This codes for CASSLQGAGSDTQYF.

The chain couples TRBV7-8 to TRBJ1-1; D might be TRBD1 (6 bases). The germline V and J ends were trimmed by 5 bases and 0 bases, with 22 bases remaining between them. Germline CDR1 SGHVS, CDR2 FQNEAQ. The CDR3 runs to 18 residues. The DNA for the CDR3 is TGTGCCAGCAGCCTTAGGGGCAGGGGCCCAATTATGAACACTGAAGCTTTCTTT. Its protein is CASSLRGRGPIMNTEAFF.

This chain joins TRBV5-4 and TRBJ1-1; D may be TRBD1 (6 bases). The CDR3 totals 17 residues. Germline assignment: CDR1 SGHNT and CDR2 YYREEE (reference sequence). Trimming left V 5 bases short and J 3 bases short, with 23 bases between. The CDR3 loop reads CASRRPLTGLGYTEAFF. The CDR3, as DNA: TGTGCCAGCAGACGTCCCCTGACAGGCCTAGGGTACACTGAAGCTTTCTTT.

V gene TRBV18 combines with J gene TRBJ1-2, with a weak D call TRBD1 (5 bases). The CDR3 contains 15 residues. V dropped 1 base and J dropped 8 bases, with 17 bases sitting between them. The germline V gene encodes CDR1 KGHSH and CDR2 LQKENI. The CDR3 protein is CASSPLGEERSGYTF. The CDR3 bases are TGTGCCAGCTCACCACTAGGGGAAGAACGTTCCGGCTACACCTTC.

V usage is TRBV15 and J usage is TRBJ1-4; D gene uncertain. Germline values: CDR1 LNHNV, CDR2 YYDKDF (reference sequence). The V and J ends lost 0 bases and 0 bases respectively, with 8 bases between them. CDR3 length: 16 amino acids. As DNA, the CDR3 is TGTGCCACCAGCAGAGACCCAAGATCAACTAATGAAAAACTGTTTTTT. Protein product: CATSRDPRSTNEKLFF.

The chain is built from TRBV28 and TRBJ1-5; 11 positions agree with TRBD1. Germline CDR1 reads MDHEN; CDR2 reads SYDVKM. The ends lost 6 bases at V and 6 bases at J; junction bases unmatched: 7. The CDR3 has 15 residues. The CDR3: CASRGTGGLFQPQHF. The CDR3 DNA is TGTGCCAGCAGAGGGACAGGGGGTTTGTTTCAGCCCCAGCATTTT.

The chain recombines TRBV7-2 with TRBJ1-2; D unresolved. There are 14 residues in the CDR3. V lost 1 base and J 6 bases, leaving 12 bases between the germline ends. CDR1 is SGHTA, CDR2 FQGNSA, per germline. As DNA, the CDR3 is TGTGCCAGCAGCTTAGTTTTCTCTCCAGATGGCTACACCTTC. It translates to CASSLVFSPDGYTF.

The chain recombines TRBV29-1 with TRBJ1-2, with TRBD1 as a possible D gene (5 bases). The CDR3 runs 12 residues. Trimming pared 5 bases from V and 8 bases from J, leaving 15 bases between. CDR1 SQVTM and CDR2 ANQGSEA come from the germline V gene. The CDR3 region is CSVYGAVEGYTF. The CDR3 nucleotides read TGCAGCGTTTACGGGGCGGTAGAGGGCTACACCTTC.

The CDR3 loop reads CASSRTGGGQPQHF. DNA for the CDR3: TGTGCCAGTAGCAGGACAGGGGGCGGACAGCCCCAGCATTTT. V is TRBV19 and J is TRBJ1-5; 11 positions agree with TRBD1. Germline CDR1 LNHDA, CDR2 SQIVND (reference sequence). The ends lost 6 bases at V and 7 bases at J; junction bases unmatched: 5. CDR3 length: 14 residues.

There are a few counts of this clone. The V and J genes are TRBV5-4 and TRBJ2-7, with 9 bases matching TRBD2. Germline V lookup: CDR1 SGHNT, CDR2 YYREEE (reference sequence). V lost 0 bases, J lost 6 bases, and 4 bases stayed unmatched. The CDR3 contains 14 residues. CDR3 in amino acids: CASSLGLAGIEQYF. Here the CDR3 DNA reads TGTGCCAGCAGCTTGGGGCTAGCGGGAATCGAGCAGTACTTC.

This chain links TRBV5-3 with TRBJ2-7; 7 bases fit TRBD1. TRBV5-3 is filed as an ORF, its function uncertain. The CDR3 covers 14 residues. Trimming took 8 bases from V and 5 from J; bases not matched to a gene: 13. The CDR3 here is CASSPAQGDHEQYF. The CDR3 nucleotides are TGTGCCAGCAGCCCGGCGCAGGGGGACCACGAGCAGTACTTC.

The rearrangement links TRBV6-6 to TRBJ1-3; a possible D gene is TRBD1 (5 bases). Trimming removed 6 bases from V and 2 bases from J, with 5 bases in between. CDR3 length: 12 amino acids. CDR1 is MNHNY, CDR2 SVGAGI, per germline (reference sequence). CDR3 sequence reads: CASRDTGNTIYF. The CDR3 DNA follows: TGTGCCAGCAGGGACACTGGAAACACCATATATTTT.

The chain couples TRBV7-6 to TRBJ1-3; D unresolved. The CDR3 has 14 amino acids. CDR1 SGHVS and CDR2 FNYEAQ come from the germline V gene. V lost 5 bases and J lost 0, with 8 bases in between. Written as DNA, the CDR3 is TGTGCCAGCAGCGACGAATTCTCTGGAAACACCATATATTTT. Amino acids: CASSDEFSGNTIYF.

This clone appeared once. The chain links TRBV18 to TRBJ1-1, with D uncertain. The CDR3 consists of 13 residues. Germline V gene sequence: CDR1 KGHSH, CDR2 LQKENI. Deletions cut 4 bases from V and 1 base from J, with 7 bases between. CDR3 nucleotides: TGTGCCAGCTCACAACAGAGGAACACTGAAGCTTTCTTT. Its protein is CASSQQRNTEAFF.

The chain combines TRBV4-1 with TRBJ2-1; TRBD2 matches at 11 bases. Unmatched junction bases numbered 3, after V lost 4 bases and J lost 4 bases. Germline lookup yields CDR1 MGHRA and CDR2 YSYEKL. The CDR3 sequence is 15 residues long. DNA for the CDR3: TGCGCCAGCAGCCCGAGGACTAGCGGGTACAATGAGCAGTTCTTC. Amino acid sequence: CASSPRTSGYNEQFF.

CDR3 nucleotide sequence: TGTGCCAGCAGCACCTACGGGGCCCCAGACAGGGGTGATGGCTACACCTTC. Translated, it gives CASSTYGAPDRGDGYTF. The chain couples TRBV7-3 to TRBJ1-2; 8 bases fit TRBD1. J was trimmed by 6 bases and V by 5 bases; bases with no gene match: 17. Germline values: CDR1 SGHTA, CDR2 FQGTGA. CDR3 size: 17 residues.

The table lists this clone with a count of one. This chain joins TRBV11-2 and TRBJ2-1; D is ambiguous. Trimming shortened V by 3 bases and J by 5 bases, and 8 bases separated the two germline ends. The CDR3 extends over 13 amino acids. Germline lookup yields CDR1 SGHAT and CDR2 FQNNGV. This CDR3 reads CASSLGLNNEQFF. CDR3 coding DNA: TGTGCCAGCAGCTTGGGGTTGAACAATGAGCAGTTCTTC.

The genes are TRBV11-1 and TRBJ2-7; TRBD1 might be the D (6 bases). The CDR3 covers 16 residues. Per germline, CDR1 SGHAT and CDR2 FQDESV (reference sequence). V was cut by 1 base and J by 7 bases, with 20 bases left in between. Written as DNA, the CDR3 is TGTGCCAGCAGCTTAGGGCCCGGGACGGCTCAGGGGGAGCAGTACTTC. The encoded protein is CASSLGPGTAQGEQYF.

The chain couples TRBV11-2 to TRBJ2-3; tentatively, D is TRBD2 (6 bases). CDR1 SGHAT and CDR2 FQNNGV come from the germline V gene. Deletions cut 5 bases from V and 1 base from J, with 10 bases between. The CDR3 runs 14 residues. The CDR3 DNA is TGTGCCAGCAGCCCGGGACTGGGCACAGATACGCAGTATTTT. Translation: CASSPGLGTDTQYF.